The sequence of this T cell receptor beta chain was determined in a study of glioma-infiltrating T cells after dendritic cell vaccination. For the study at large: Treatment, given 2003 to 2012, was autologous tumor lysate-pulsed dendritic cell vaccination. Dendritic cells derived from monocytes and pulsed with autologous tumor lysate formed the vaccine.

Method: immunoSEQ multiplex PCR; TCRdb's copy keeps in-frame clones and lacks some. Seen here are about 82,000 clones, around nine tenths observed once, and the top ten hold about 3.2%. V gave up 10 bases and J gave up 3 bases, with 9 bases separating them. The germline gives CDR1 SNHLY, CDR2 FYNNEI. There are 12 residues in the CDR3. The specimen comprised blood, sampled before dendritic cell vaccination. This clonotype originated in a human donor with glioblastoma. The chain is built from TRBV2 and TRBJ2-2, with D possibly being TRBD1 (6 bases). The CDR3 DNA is TGTGCCACGTCAGGGGACACCGGGGAGCTGTTTTTT. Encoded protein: CATSGDTGELFF.